This TCR beta chain was identified in a study of shared clonotypes between healthy human individuals. Germline V gene data show CDR1 as SGHAT and CDR2 as FQNNGV. Between the trimmed V and J ends, which lost 5 bases and 0 bases, there was a span of 14 bases. The CDR3 spans 16 residues. This clone was counted a few times. Its antigen is undetermined. In the CD4+ fraction, cells were divided into CD45RA+ naive and CD45RA-negative memory subsets. When replicate PCRs were run on sorted subsets, they used approximately 210 ng DNA, about 30,000 T cell genomes. Data came from immunoSEQ multiplex PCR; TCRdb stores just in-frame clones and leaves some out. The data show over a million clones, about 80% seen once. Study-level points and caveats: Generally, naive subsets came out with larger estimated richness than memory subsets. Clonotypes not shared had lower generation probabilities than those common to all four donors.

V gene TRBV11-2 combines with J gene TRBJ1-3, with D perhaps matching TRBD1 (5 bases). The TCR originated in a young man in good health. Some clones in this sample may be carry-over from other donors' samples. Sequenced input: memory CD4+ T cells from PBMCs. Stated subset: CD45RA-negative fraction. This CDR3 reads CASSPLTVFSGNTIYF. DNA of the CDR3: TGTGCCAGCAGCCCATTGACAGTATTCTCTGGAAACACCATATATTTT.